This TCR beta chain was captured in a study of T-cell reconstitution after alpha-beta-depleted transplantation in children. The study's findings and limits: Some patients' high day-60 TCRbeta diversity was attributed to recipient cells surviving conditioning. Newly produced T cells mostly provided counts and TCRbeta diversity after one year, as hyperexpanded clones declined. The study reportedly traced alpha-beta T cells about two months after transplant to several hundred expanded graft clones.

This clonotype has only a few counts. The antigen is unknown. CDR1 is SGHAT and CDR2 is FQNNGV in the germline V gene. V lost 3 bases and J 3 bases, leaving 6 bases between the germline ends. The CDR3 has 13 residues. A library of TCRbeta sequences, prepared with unique molecular identifiers, was generated. MiXCR, run by TCRdb on the PCR reads, gives a single entry per CDR3 protein. The sample lists around 420,000 distinct CDR3 sequences, 15% to 20% occurring once. This TCR derives from a boy younger than two who had a stem cell transplant for Wiskott-Aldrich syndrome, so the T cells may come from the graft donor. J is TRBJ1-5 and V is TRBV11-2; no definite D call. The sequencing used PBMCs, mostly from graft donor cells, collected 360 days after TCRalphabeta/CD19-depleted stem cell transplant. The CDR3 spells CASSFGFNQPQHF. For the CDR3, the DNA is TGTGCCAGCAGCTTCGGTTTCAATCAGCCCCAGCATTTT.